Sequencing of this TCR beta chain was carried out in a study of radiotherapy plus CTLA-4 blockade in lung cancer. Overall study results and limits: Clones of tumor-derived TCRs expanded in blood after radiotherapy plus ipilimumab.

Concerning this clone itself: The antigen is undetermined.

Assay: immunoSEQ multiplex PCR; the TCRdb copy retains only in-frame clones and omits some. The sample holds fewer than 50,000 clones, roughly 60% seen once. This receptor was taken from a human donor with non-small cell lung cancer who had a partial response to radiotherapy plus ipilimumab. Material: peripheral blood, obtained from a patient treated with radiotherapy plus ipilimumab.

The CDR3 loop is CALFGTSGFKRQFF. CDR3 DNA sequence: TGTGCCTTATTTGGGACTAGCGGGTTTAAAAGGCAGTTCTTC. The J gene is TRBJ2-1, the V gene TRBV30; 12 nucleotides line up with TRBD2. The CDR3 covers 14 residues. Germline V gene lookup returns CDR1 GTSNPN and CDR2 SVGIG (reference sequence). Losses at the gene ends were 7 bases for V and 12 bases for J; bases not matched to a gene: 13.